This T cell receptor (beta chain) was obtained from a study of PD-1 blockade in classical Hodgkin lymphoma (dated by TCRdb to about 2020). General notes on the study: Nivolumab dosing was 3 mg/kg intravenously every 2 weeks, continuing until either disease progression or unacceptable toxicity. To define a peripheral blood immune signature of response to PD-1 blockade in classical Hodgkin lymphoma, the study combined TCR beta sequencing with CyTOF. Beyond this particular receptor, the publication reports: The study was restricted to a single clinical trial cohort, and the causes of repertoire differences, possibly disease activity or prior therapy, were left undefined. Patients starting nivolumab less than 1 year after ASCT had lower diversity and were excluded from later analyses to avoid confounding by immune reconstitution. Among trial patients, those achieving complete response had baseline diversity similar to that of newly diagnosed patients, while diversity was significantly lower in partial responders and progressors. Newly diagnosed patients were reported to have lower baseline TCR diversity than healthy donors, and relapsed/refractory patients were reported to have lower baseline TCR diversity still. A significant rise by C4D1 was seen in CD4+ but not CD8+ TCR diversity (p=0.0027 vs p=0.16), with the rise being most apparent in complete responders (p=0.02).

Explained via the paper, the time point label denotes: cycle 4 day 1 (C4D1), after six to seven weeks of nivolumab. Every trial patient had relapsed after autologous stem cell transplantation, and cohorts A, B and C differed in prior brentuximab vedotin exposure. Magnetic negative selection with a Miltenyi CD4+ T cell isolation kit was used to purify CD4+ T cells from thawed PBMCs. A total of 50 to 70 patients with relapsed/refractory classical Hodgkin lymphoma made up the trial cohort, and each patient's best overall response was complete response, partial response or progressive disease. In the multi-cohort phase II CheckMate 205 trial, trial patients received single-agent nivolumab. An independent review committee assessed best overall response by applying the 2007 International Working Group response criteria. PBMCs from the trial were collected at three points: immediately before nivolumab initiation (C1D1), and during therapy at cycle 2 day 1 and cycle 4 day 1. Peripheral blood was collected in 8 mL Vacutainer Cell Preparation Tubes, from which PBMCs were isolated by centrifugation and then cryopreserved. Purified CD4+ and CD8+ fractions were prepared only for cases where an additional PBMC sample was available. On LS columns in a quadroMACS separator, the magnetically labelled cells were depleted, and the flow-through was collected as the purified fraction.

The CDR3 starts with the cysteine, ends with the phenylalanine, and has 13 residues. Only the CDR3 part of the read is kept: 39 bases, read in frame from the first base. Via the germline V gene, CDR1 is SGHDT and CDR2 YYEEEE. V is pared back by 2 bases and J by 7 bases, with 9 bases lying between the germline termini. Genomic DNA was extracted with the Qiagen DNeasy kit from unsorted PBMCs and from negatively selected CD4+ and CD8+ fractions. TCR beta CDR3 regions were subjected to amplification by immunoSEQ multiplex PCR with primers that anneal to V and J segments. A synthetic immune receptor repertoire was used to minimize amplification bias, and remaining bias was computationally removed after sequencing. The study's processing was this. Custom Python scripts were used to quantify repertoire diversity as the Shannon entropy index. The unsorted, CD4+ and CD8+ repertoires were each analyzed separately, with the exception of combined analyses, where CD4+ and CD8+ sequences were merged in silico. Clonal expansion was defined as at least a 2-fold frequency increase after treatment relative to C1D1, with a pseudocount of 0.5 for undetected baseline clones. Singleton clones were defined as clones with 0 or 1 copy at C1D1, and non-singleton clones were defined as clones with 2 or more copies. Clones expanded in unsorted samples were labelled as CD4+, CD8+ or unknown by matching protein sequences in sorted samples from the same patient. Wilcoxon tests on paired samples were used to test diversity changes from C1D1 to C4D1. In TCRdb, the immuneACCESS table is reduced to in-frame sequences with V and J assigned. These tables do not hold every clone; where another copy was compared, an unresolved V gene accounts for under half, and the others remain unexplained. V and J calls and clone size are those listed in that table; D and trimming were worked out from the DNA. The sample records 25,000 to 30,000 clones, under 80% of which are singletons. Together, the top ten hold approximately 0.52% of the sample.

This clone showed up just once. What this receptor recognizes is not known. No quality values exist for individual bases; no much larger clone is one base distant. The receptor chain draws on TRBV5-6 and TRBJ1-4, and the D gene may be TRBD1, 5 bases matching. Sequencing was performed on CD4+ T cells from blood, taken before the fourth cycle of nivolumab. This clonotype originated in a human donor with classical Hodgkin lymphoma. This receptor has the CDR3 CASSLARAEKLFF. The sequenced DNA: TGTGCCAGCAGCTTAGCCAGGGCTGAAAAACTGTTTTTT.